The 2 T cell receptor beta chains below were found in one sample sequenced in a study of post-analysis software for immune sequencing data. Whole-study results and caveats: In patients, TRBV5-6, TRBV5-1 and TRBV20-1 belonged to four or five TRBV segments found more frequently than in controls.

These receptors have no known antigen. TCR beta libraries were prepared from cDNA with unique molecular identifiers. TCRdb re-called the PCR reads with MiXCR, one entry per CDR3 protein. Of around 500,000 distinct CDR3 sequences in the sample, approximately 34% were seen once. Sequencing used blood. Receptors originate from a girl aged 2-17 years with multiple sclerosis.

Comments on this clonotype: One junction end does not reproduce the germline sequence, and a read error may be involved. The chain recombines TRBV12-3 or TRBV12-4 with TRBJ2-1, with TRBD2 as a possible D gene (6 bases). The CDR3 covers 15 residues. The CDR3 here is CANSLGGRAYNEQFF. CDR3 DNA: TGTGCCAACAGTTTGGGAGGTAGGGCCTACAATGAGCAGTTCTTC.

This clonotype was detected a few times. CDR3 DNA: TGTGCCAGCACGGTCTCATCCATCGGTACAGATACGCAGTATTTT. Protein: CASTVSSIGTDTQYF. The J gene is TRBJ2-3, the V gene TRBV3-1; no clear D. The CDR3 covers 15 residues. From germline, CDR1 is LGHDT and CDR2 YNNKEL (reference sequence). With 7 bases removed from V and 3 bases from J, the gap between germline ends came to 17 bases.